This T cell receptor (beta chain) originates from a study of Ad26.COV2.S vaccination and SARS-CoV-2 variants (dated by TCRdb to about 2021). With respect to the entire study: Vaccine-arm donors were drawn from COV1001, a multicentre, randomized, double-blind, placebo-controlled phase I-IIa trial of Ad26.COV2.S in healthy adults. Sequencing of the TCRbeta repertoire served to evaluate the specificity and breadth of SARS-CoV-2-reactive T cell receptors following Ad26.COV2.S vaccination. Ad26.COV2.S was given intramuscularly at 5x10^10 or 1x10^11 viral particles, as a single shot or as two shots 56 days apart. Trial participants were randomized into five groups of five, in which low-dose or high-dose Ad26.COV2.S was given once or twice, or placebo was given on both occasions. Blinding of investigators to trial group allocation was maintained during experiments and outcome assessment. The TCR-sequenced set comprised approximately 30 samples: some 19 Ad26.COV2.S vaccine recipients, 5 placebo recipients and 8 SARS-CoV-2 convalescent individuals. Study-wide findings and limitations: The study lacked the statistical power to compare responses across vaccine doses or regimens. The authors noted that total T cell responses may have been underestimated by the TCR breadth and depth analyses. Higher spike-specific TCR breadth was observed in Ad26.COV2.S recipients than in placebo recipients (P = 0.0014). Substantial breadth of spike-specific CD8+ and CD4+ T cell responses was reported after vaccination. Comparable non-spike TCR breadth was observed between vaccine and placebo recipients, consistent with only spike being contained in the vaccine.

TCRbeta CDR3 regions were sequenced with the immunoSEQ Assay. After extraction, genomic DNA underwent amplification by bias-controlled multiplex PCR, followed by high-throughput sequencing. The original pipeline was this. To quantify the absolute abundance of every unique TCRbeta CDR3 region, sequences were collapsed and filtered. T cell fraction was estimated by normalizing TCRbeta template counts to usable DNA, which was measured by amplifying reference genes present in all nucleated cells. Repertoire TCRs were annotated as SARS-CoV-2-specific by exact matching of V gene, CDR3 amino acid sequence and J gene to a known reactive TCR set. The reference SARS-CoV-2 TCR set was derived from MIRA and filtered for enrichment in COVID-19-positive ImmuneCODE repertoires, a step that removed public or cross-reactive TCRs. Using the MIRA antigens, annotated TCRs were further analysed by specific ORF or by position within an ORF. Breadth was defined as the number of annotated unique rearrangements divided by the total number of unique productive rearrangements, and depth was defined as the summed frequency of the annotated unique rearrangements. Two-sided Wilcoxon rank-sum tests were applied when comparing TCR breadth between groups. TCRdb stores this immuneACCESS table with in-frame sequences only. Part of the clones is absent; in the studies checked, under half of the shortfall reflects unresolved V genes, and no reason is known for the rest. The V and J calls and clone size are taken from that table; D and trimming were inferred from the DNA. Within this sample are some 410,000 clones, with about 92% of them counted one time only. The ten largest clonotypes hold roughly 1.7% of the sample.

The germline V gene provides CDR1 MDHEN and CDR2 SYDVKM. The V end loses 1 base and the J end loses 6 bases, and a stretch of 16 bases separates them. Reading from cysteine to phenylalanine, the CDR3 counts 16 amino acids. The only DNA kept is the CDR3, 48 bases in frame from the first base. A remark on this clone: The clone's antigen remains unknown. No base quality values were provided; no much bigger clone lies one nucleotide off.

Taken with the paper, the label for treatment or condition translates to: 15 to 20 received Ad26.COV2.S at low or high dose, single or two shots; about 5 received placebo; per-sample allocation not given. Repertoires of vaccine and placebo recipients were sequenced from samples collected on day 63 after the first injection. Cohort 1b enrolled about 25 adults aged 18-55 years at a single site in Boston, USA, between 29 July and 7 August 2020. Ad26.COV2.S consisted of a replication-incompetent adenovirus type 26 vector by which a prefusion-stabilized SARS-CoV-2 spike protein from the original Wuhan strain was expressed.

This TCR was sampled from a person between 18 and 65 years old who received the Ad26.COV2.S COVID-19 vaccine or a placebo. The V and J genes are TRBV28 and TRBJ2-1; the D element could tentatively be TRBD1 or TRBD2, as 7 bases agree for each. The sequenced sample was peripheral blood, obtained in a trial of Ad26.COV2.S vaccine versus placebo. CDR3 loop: CASSLSGGVFPNEQFF. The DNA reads TGTGCCAGCAGTTTATCAGGGGGGGTCTTCCCCAATGAGCAGTTCTTC.